This T cell receptor (beta chain) stems from a study of blood T cell repertoires in COVID-19 (dated by TCRdb to about 2020). As for the study more broadly: The collaborator samples originated in the United States, Italy and Spain and spanned the acute and convalescent phases of COVID-19. The prospective study material was composed of cDNA or gDNA derived from T cells, B-cell-depleted T cells, or PBMCs. The dataset comprised deeply sampled blood TCRbeta repertoires from subjects exposed to, actively infected with, or recovered from COVID-19. A freely available public database, intended as a resource for researchers studying the immune response to SARS-CoV-2, is where the repertoires were released. Samples were obtained from the ongoing ImmuneRACE study (first 160 participants) and from 1,254 subjects provided by 6 global collaborators. Sample metadata almost always included a de-identified subject ID, COVID-19 status, age in years and sex. Where available, HLA class I and class II types were obtained from metadata supplied by the sample provider rather than from assay-based typing. The full study reports these points: Clinical and demographic metadata were provided uncurated, with the amount varying by source and participant.

TCRbeta CDR3 regions were amplified from genomic DNA using the immunoSEQ Assay, a bias-controlled multiplex PCR. The original methods were these. Nucleated cell counts per sample were estimated from amplification of reference gene primers within the assay. Sequence reads were collapsed and filtered to measure the absolute abundance of every unique TCRbeta CDR3 rearrangement. For each sample, productive Simpson clonality was calculated by taking the square root of Simpson's diversity index across productive rearrangements. TCRdb took over this immuneACCESS table, retaining in-frame rearrangements with V and J assigned. Such tables are incomplete; in checked studies, under half of the missing clones stem from an unresolved V gene, and the remainder is unexplained. For V, J and clone size, that table is used; D and trimming come from the DNA. Counted in this sample were about 270,000 clones; about 87% of them appeared once. The ten largest clones capture more than 0.95% of the sample.

A word on this clone: This receptor's antigen is unknown. No much larger clone exists at a distance of one base, and base qualities are not known.

Participants in the prospective study were enrolled through a virtual design, were aged about 18 to 100 years, and lived in roughly 24 United States geographic areas. To assign participants to cohorts, the prospective study relied on clinical history that participants themselves reported in a screening survey and a study questionnaire. Each participant in the prospective study had whole blood, serum and a nasopharyngeal or oropharyngeal swab collected by mobile phlebotomists. Over a roughly two-month period, participants in the prospective study had the option of providing additional blood draws and questionnaires. Blood samples from the prospective study were shipped frozen or at room temperature prior to DNA extraction. The CDR3 has 15 amino acids, counting the end cysteine and phenylalanine. Only the CDR3 region is kept as DNA, spanning 45 bases read in frame from base 1. From a lookup of the germline V gene, CDR1 and CDR2 are SGHTA and FQGTGA. The germline V end is reduced by 3 bases and the J end by 3 bases; junction bases left unmatched: 5.

The sequenced sample consisted of PBMCs or T cells enriched from blood (not recorded which). The rearranged chain carries TRBV7-3 and TRBJ2-1, with 7 bases matching TRBD1. This clonotype was sampled from a woman aged 35 to 49 with acute COVID-19. The CDR3 protein sequence reads: CASSFQQGHYNEQFF. The bases are TGTGCCAGCAGCTTTCAACAGGGGCACTACAATGAGCAGTTCTTC.